Listed here is a single TCR beta chain. Antigen: not known. It was template switching that added a universal primer site, and there were unique molecular identifiers on the cDNA. MiXCR, run by TCRdb on the 5' RACE reads, gives a single entry per CDR3 protein. This table has approximately 260,000 distinct CDR3 sequences, approximately 8.3% appearing once. From germline, CDR1 is MNHEY and CDR2 SMNVEV (reference sequence). The CDR3 length is 18 residues. Trimming removed 10 bases from V and 3 bases from J; junction bases left unmatched: 13. This sample is part of a study of identical twins. Study-level points and caveats: Memory repertoires lacked the insertion deficit that abundant cord blood beta clonotypes showed. The degree of excess twin sharing was weaker in beta out-of-frame sequences. Zero-insertion findings could be partly confounded by invariant cells (MAIT and iNKT cells).

These sequences were also reported in another study, on yellow fever vaccine responses in identical twins.

The V and J genes are TRBV27 and TRBJ2-3, with 16 bases lining up with TRBD2. Sequencing was done on a sample of CD8+ T cells sorted from blood. The TCR originated in a young woman in good health. The DNA of the CDR3 is TGTGCCAACAGGGGGACTAGCGGGAGGGCTGGGGGTACAGATACGCAGTATTTT. It encodes CANRGTSGRAGGTDTQYF.